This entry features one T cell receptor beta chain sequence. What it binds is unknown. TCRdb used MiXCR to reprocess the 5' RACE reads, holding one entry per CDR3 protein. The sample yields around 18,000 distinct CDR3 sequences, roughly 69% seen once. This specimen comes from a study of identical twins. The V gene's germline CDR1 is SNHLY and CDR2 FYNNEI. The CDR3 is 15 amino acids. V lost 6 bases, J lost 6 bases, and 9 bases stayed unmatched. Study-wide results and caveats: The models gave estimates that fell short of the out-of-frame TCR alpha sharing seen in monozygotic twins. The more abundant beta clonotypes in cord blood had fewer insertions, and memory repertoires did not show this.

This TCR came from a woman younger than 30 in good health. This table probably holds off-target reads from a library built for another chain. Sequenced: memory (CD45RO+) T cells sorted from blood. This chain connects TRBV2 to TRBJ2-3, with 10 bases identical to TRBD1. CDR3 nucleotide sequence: TGTGCCAGCAGCCGCCGGGACAGGGGTTCGGATACGCAGTATTTT. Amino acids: CASSRRDRGSDTQYF. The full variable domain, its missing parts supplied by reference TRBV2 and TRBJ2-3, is EPEVTQTPSHQVTQMGQEVILRCVPISNHLYFYWYRQILGQKVEFLVSFYNNEISEKSEIFDDQFSVERPDGSNFTLKIRSTKLEDSAMYFCASSRRDRGSDTQYFGPGTRLTVL.